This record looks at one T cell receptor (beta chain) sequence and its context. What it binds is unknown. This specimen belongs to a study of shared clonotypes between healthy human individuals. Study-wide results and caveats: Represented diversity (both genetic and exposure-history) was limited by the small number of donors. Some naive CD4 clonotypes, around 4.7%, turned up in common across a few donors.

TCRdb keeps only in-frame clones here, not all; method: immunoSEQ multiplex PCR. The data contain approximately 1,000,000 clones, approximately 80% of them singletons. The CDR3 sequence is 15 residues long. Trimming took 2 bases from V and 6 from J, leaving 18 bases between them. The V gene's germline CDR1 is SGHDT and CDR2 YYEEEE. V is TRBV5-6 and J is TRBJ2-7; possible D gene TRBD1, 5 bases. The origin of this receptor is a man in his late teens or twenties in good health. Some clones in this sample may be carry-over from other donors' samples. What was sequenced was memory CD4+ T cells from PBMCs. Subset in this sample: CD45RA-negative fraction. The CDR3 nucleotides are TGTGCCAGCAGCTTTTTAGGGGTCAACTCAGGCGAGCAGTACTTC. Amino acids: CASSFLGVNSGEQYF. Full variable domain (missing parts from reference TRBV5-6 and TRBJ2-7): DAGVTQSPTHLIKTRGQQVTLRCSPKSGHDTVSWYQQALGQGPQFIFQYYEEEERQRGNFPDRFSGHQFPNYSSELNVNALLLGDSALYLCASSFLGVNSGEQYFGPGTRLTVT.